Below are 28 T cell receptor beta chains sequenced from a single sample in a study of blood T cell repertoires in COVID-19. Sequenced by immunoSEQ multiplex PCR; TCRdb stores in-frame clones only, minus some. The table lists about 260,000 clones, around 86% of them singletons, with 1.5% in the top ten. Sequences were obtained from peripheral blood. Receptors were obtained from a woman between 40 and 50 years old who had recovered from COVID-19.

This rearrangement joins TRBV9 to TRBJ1-1; 9 nucleotides align to TRBD1. The CDR3 is 17 amino acids. V lost 4 bases and J lost 4; bases outside the gene matches: 14. The germline V gene has CDR1 SGDLS and CDR2 YYNGEE. The CDR3 DNA reads TGTGCCAGCAGCCCTCAGGGGACAGGGAAGGGTTCCACTGAAGCTTTCTTT. This gives the protein CASSPQGTGKGSTEAFF.

The chain joins TRBV19 to TRBJ1-1; the match to TRBD1 covers 9 bases. The ends lost 3 bases at V and 6 bases at J; junction bases unmatched: 5. Germline CDR1 and CDR2: LNHDA and SQIVND (reference sequence). CDR3 size: 14 residues. CDR3 sequence reads: CASSITGGSAEAFF. The CDR3 DNA reads TGTGCCAGTAGTATTACAGGGGGCTCGGCTGAAGCTTTCTTT.

This chain connects TRBV19 to TRBJ2-1, with 11 nucleotides matching TRBD1. V gave up 5 bases and J gave up 6 bases; unmatched junction bases: 15. The CDR3 is made up of 18 amino acids. Per the germline V gene, CDR1 is LNHDA and CDR2 is SQIVND (reference sequence). CDR3 coding DNA: TGTGCCAGTAGTGTATTCATCCGGACGGGACAGGGGGGCAATGAGCAGTTCTTC. Amino acid sequence: CASSVFIRTGQGGNEQFF.

The chain has TRBV5-8 and TRBJ1-5; TRBD1 is a possible D gene (6 bases). Looked up from germline, CDR1 is SGHTS and CDR2 is YDEGEE. This CDR3 contains 17 residues. Trimming left V 4 bases short and J 0 bases short, with 17 bases between. The chain's CDR3 is CASSPFDRTYSNQPQHF. CDR3 DNA sequence: TGTGCCAGCAGCCCCTTTGACAGGACTTATAGCAATCAGCCCCAGCATTTT.

The chain recombines TRBV10-2 with TRBJ1-2, with 7 bases aligning to TRBD1. Germline V gene sequence: CDR1 WSHSY, CDR2 SAAADI. The CDR3 length is 13 residues. With 3 bases clipped from V and 6 bases from J, the junction kept 4 bases outside the gene matches. The CDR3 DNA reads as TGCGCCAGCAGTGATTTACAGGGGAATGGCTACACCTTC. Its protein is CASSDLQGNGYTF.

V gene TRBV2 combines with J gene TRBJ1-2, with TRBD1 matching over 7 bases. In germline, CDR1 is SNHLY, CDR2 FYNNEI. V lost 9 bases, J lost 3 bases, and 10 bases stayed unmatched. This CDR3 comprises 14 residues. DNA of the CDR3: TGTGCCAGGGGGGGACAGCTCCGTGACTATGGCTACACCTTC. It translates to CARGGQLRDYGYTF.

V usage is TRBV5-1 and J usage is TRBJ2-3; TRBD2 aligns across 14 bases. The CDR3 spans 18 residues. The junction had 9 bases not matched to a gene; V was cut back by 4 bases and J by 2 bases. Germline V gives CDR1 SGHRS, CDR2 YFSETQ. CDR3 amino acids: CASSPRTSGGSITDTQYF. CDR3 sequence (DNA): TGCGCCAGCAGCCCCAGGACTAGCGGGGGGTCCATCACAGATACGCAGTATTTT.

The chain uses TRBV20-1 and TRBJ1-6, with D unclear. Germline values: CDR1 DFQATT, CDR2 SNEGSKA (reference sequence). The CDR3 length is 13 residues. With 3 bases removed from V and 7 bases from J, the gap between germline ends came to 10 bases. The CDR3 protein is CSASGLINSPLHF. The CDR3 region has the DNA TGCAGTGCTAGTGGGCTGATCAATTCACCCCTCCACTTT.

The rearrangement links TRBV3-1 (or the pseudogene TRBV3-2) to TRBJ2-5; no definite D call. This CDR3 is 13 amino acids long. Trimming removed 1 base at V and 5 bases at J, with 8 bases between. The germline gives CDR1 LGHDT, CDR2 YNNKEL (reference sequence). The CDR3 here is CASSQGPRETQYF. In nucleotides, the CDR3 is TGTGCCAGCAGCCAAGGCCCGAGGGAGACCCAGTACTTC.

The chain uses TRBV5-1 and TRBJ2-7; TRBD1 matches at 9 bases. CDR1 and CDR2 from the germline V gene are SGHRS and YFSETQ. V dropped 4 bases and J dropped 0; count of bases not matched to a gene: 5. The CDR3 loop spans 15 amino acids. CDR3 coding DNA: TGCGCCAGCAGCCTACAGGGGGCGAGCTCCTACGAGCAGTACTTC. Protein sequence: CASSLQGASSYEQYF.

This chain joins TRBV27 and TRBJ2-7, with TRBD1 identical over 10 bases. Germline CDR1 and CDR2: MNHEY and SMNVEV (reference sequence). The CDR3 runs 16 residues. Losses at the gene ends were 4 bases for V and 5 bases for J; bases not matched to a gene: 11. CDR3 residues: CASSSENRDRGDEQYF. DNA of the CDR3: TGTGCCAGCAGTTCAGAAAACCGGGACAGGGGCGACGAGCAGTACTTC.

The chain employs TRBV5-4 and TRBJ1-1; possibly TRBD1 for D (5 bases). The germline gives CDR1 SGHNT, CDR2 YYREEE (reference sequence). The CDR3 totals 14 residues. Trimming left V 4 bases short and J 1 base short, with 11 bases between. CDR3 loop: CASSLQVGNTEAFF. The CDR3, as DNA: TGTGCCAGCAGCCTACAGGTGGGGAACACTGAAGCTTTCTTT.

The gene calls are TRBV15 and TRBJ2-5; possibly TRBD1 for D (6 bases). This CDR3 comprises 15 residues. The V end was cut by 0 bases, the J end by 5 bases, with 13 bases between. CDR1 and CDR2 from the germline V gene are LNHNV and YYDKDF (reference sequence). The CDR3 region is CATSRDPGAKETQYF. In DNA, the CDR3 is TGTGCCACCAGCAGAGATCCAGGGGCCAAGGAGACCCAGTACTTC.

The table lists this clone with a few counts. V is TRBV2 and J is TRBJ1-2, with TRBD1 identical over 8 bases. CDR1 SNHLY and CDR2 FYNNEI come from the germline V gene. The V gene end was trimmed by 0 bases and the J gene end by 8 bases; junction bases not matched to a gene: 8. The CDR3 is 15 amino acids. The CDR3 DNA reads TGTGCCAGCAGTGAAGCGCTTGGGACAGGACGAGGCTACACCTTC. This translates into CASSEALGTGRGYTF.

The rearrangement uses TRBV3-1 (or the pseudogene TRBV3-2) and TRBJ1-6; TRBD1 is a possible D gene (6 bases). There are 15 residues in the CDR3. Germline CDR1 reads LGHDT; CDR2 reads YNNKEL (reference sequence). Trimming took 0 bases from V and 11 from J, leaving 14 bases between them. CDR3 amino acids: CASSQEGAPITPLHF. CDR3 bases: TGTGCCAGCAGCCAAGAGGGGGCCCCCATAACACCCCTCCACTTT.

The V call is TRBV2, the J call TRBJ1-6, with 10 nucleotides matching TRBD1. CDR1 and CDR2 from the germline V gene are SNHLY and FYNNEI. After removal of 5 bases from V and 5 bases from J, the junction contained 6 bases not matched to a gene. This CDR3 spans 16 amino acids. DNA for the CDR3: TGTGCCAGCAGTCTGACAGGGGGCGGAAATAATTCACCCCTCCACTTT. Its translation is CASSLTGGGNNSPLHF.

The chain joins TRBV6-2 or TRBV6-3 to TRBJ1-5, with TRBD1 as a possible D gene (5 bases). The CDR3 runs to 16 residues. Trimming took off 0 bases at V and 6 bases at J, with 15 bases between the two ends. In germline, CDR1 is MNHEY, CDR2 SVGEGT. The CDR3 sequence: CASSYSKGSAFQPQHF. DNA for the CDR3: TGTGCCAGCAGTTACTCGAAGGGGTCCGCTTTTCAGCCCCAGCATTTT.

The chain uses TRBV10-3 and TRBJ2-2; tentative D call: TRBD2 (6 bases). This CDR3 region has 14 residues. V lost 2 bases, J lost 6 bases, and 10 bases lay in between. Germline V gives CDR1 ENHRY, CDR2 SYGVKD. The CDR3 loop is CAISERREAGELFF. As DNA, the CDR3 is TGTGCCATCAGTGAGCGGAGGGAGGCCGGGGAGCTGTTTTTT.

The V and J genes are TRBV9 and TRBJ2-3, with 8 nucleotides matching TRBD1. In germline, CDR1 is SGDLS, CDR2 YYNGEE. The CDR3 loop spans 15 amino acids. The V gene end was trimmed by 1 base and the J gene end by 0 bases; junction bases not matched to a gene: 1. CDR3 region: CASSVRDRSTDTQYF. CDR3 sequence (DNA): TGTGCCAGCAGCGTACGGGACAGGAGCACAGATACGCAGTATTTT.

This chain links TRBV30 with TRBJ1-6, with no clear D. V shed 0 bases and J shed 4 bases, with 10 bases lying between them. The germline CDR1 and CDR2 sequences are GTSNPN and SVGIG (reference sequence). This CDR3 is 15 amino acids long. The CDR3 DNA is TGTGCCTGGAGTGTACTCGCGGAATATAATTCACCCCTCCACTTT. Its translation is CAWSVLAEYNSPLHF.

The chain recombines TRBV5-4 with TRBJ1-2, with D possibly TRBD1 on 5 matching bases. Trimming stripped 4 bases from V and 8 bases from J, with 18 bases between. Looked up from germline, CDR1 is SGHNT and CDR2 is YYREEE (reference sequence). The CDR3 has 14 residues. The CDR3 protein is CASSNQGLDGGYTF. In DNA form, the CDR3 reads TGTGCCAGCAGCAACCAGGGTCTCGACGGCGGCTACACCTTC.

The gene calls are TRBV7-2 and TRBJ1-4; D is uncertain. Germline CDR1 SGHTA, CDR2 FQGNSA. There are 14 residues in the CDR3. V was trimmed by 1 base and J by 3 bases, leaving 6 bases between them. The CDR3 protein is CASSLGGANEKLFF. CDR3 DNA: TGTGCCAGCAGCTTAGGCGGAGCTAATGAAAAACTGTTTTTT.

The chain employs TRBV28 and TRBJ2-7, with TRBD1 matching over 9 bases. The CDR3 contains 14 residues. The trim removed 6 bases at V and 2 bases at J, leaving 5 bases unmatched. Germline V CDR1 and CDR2: MDHEN, SYDVKM. The DNA for the CDR3 is TGTGCCAGCAGGGGACAGGGCCCACCCTACGAGCAGTACTTC. Its protein product is CASRGQGPPYEQYF.

This clone has only one observation. The rearrangement links TRBV7-6 to TRBJ1-3; no clear D. The CDR3 is made up of 14 amino acids. The V end lost 1 base, the J end lost 0 bases, and 4 bases lay between the germline ends. CDR1 is SGHVS, CDR2 FNYEAQ, per germline. In nucleotides, the CDR3 is TGTGCCAGCAGCTTAGGACACTCTGGAAACACCATATATTTT. Protein product: CASSLGHSGNTIYF.

The chain employs TRBV19 and TRBJ1-1, with D possibly matching TRBD1 (5 bases). CDR1 LNHDA and CDR2 SQIVND come from the germline V gene (reference sequence). Between the trimmed V and J ends, which lost 4 bases and 4 bases, there was a span of 13 bases. This CDR3 spans 14 amino acids. The CDR3 DNA reads TGTGCCAGTAGTACCGTCGGGGGTGCCACTGAAGCTTTCTTT. This codes for CASSTVGGATEAFF.

The rearrangement links TRBV12-5 to TRBJ2-1, with a possible D match to TRBD1 (6 bases). The CDR3 covers 14 residues. The germline V gene encodes CDR1 LGHNT and CDR2 FRNRAP. The V end lost 6 bases, the J end lost 8 bases, and 17 bases lay between the germline ends. The CDR3 DNA follows: TGTGCTAGTGGCCCTTCTGCTGGGGGCTATGAGCAGTTCTTC. This sequence encodes CASGPSAGGYEQFF.

This clone was seen a handful of times. This sequence joins TRBV7-2 and TRBJ2-3; D remains unclear. CDR1 is SGHTA, CDR2 FQGNSA, per germline. The CDR3 covers 14 residues. V was pared by 7 bases and J by 1 base, with 12 bases between. Here the CDR3 DNA reads TGTGCCAGCACCCTATCGGTAGGCACAGATACGCAGTATTTT. Protein sequence: CASTLSVGTDTQYF.

The chain joins TRBV7-2 to TRBJ1-1, with unresolved D. The ends were cut back, 1 base at V and 4 bases at J, with 10 bases in the middle. The germline V gene encodes CDR1 SGHTA and CDR2 FQGNSA. This CDR3 is 14 amino acids long. The CDR3 loop reads CASSLDAGSTEAFF. The CDR3 bases are TGTGCCAGCAGCTTAGATGCTGGGAGCACTGAAGCTTTCTTT.